This T cell receptor (beta chain) was documented in a study of cytomegalovirus exposure and HLA in healthy donors. Looking at the study overall: Clustering assigned about 79% of the roughly 400 genotyped donors to the Caucasian-associated ancestry cluster.

Study results and limitations: A later analysis found TCR association rates differed by HLA locus, highest for DRB1 and lowest for HLA-C. What TCR beta sequences reportedly achieved was accurate prediction of HLA-A and HLA-B alleles in most subjects.

Remarks on this clone: Its antigen is unidentified.

With 60 Vbeta and 13 Jbeta primers, the PCR was carried out. In the original workflow: Later, 75 million to 100 million unique TCR beta chains were counted in an analysis, and about 10 million of them were shared. Sequencing was performed with immunoSEQ multiplex PCR; in TCRdb, only in-frame clones are kept and a portion is missing. D and trimming come from the DNA, and the V and J calls and clone size come from that table. The data hold some 160,000 clones, with approximately 80% observed a single time. Sequencing input: PBMCs. The sequence was collected from a woman in her thirties or forties in good health and CMV-seropositive.

The CDR3 coding sequence is TGTGCCAGCAAAACGATCGGGGGGGATGGCTACACCTTC. Amino acids: CASKTIGGDGYTF. The chain combines TRBV25-1 with TRBJ1-2, with D perhaps matching TRBD1 (5 bases). Germline V gene lookup returns CDR1 MGHDK and CDR2 SYGVNS. Trimming took off 7 bases at V and 6 bases at J, with 15 bases between the two ends. The CDR3 contains 13 residues.